One T cell receptor (beta chain) is described in this entry. Antigen specificity is unknown. The data stem from a study of OX40 agonist ivuxolimab in advanced cancers. The wider study: A mean age of 60 years, range about 20 to 79, was recorded, and 70% to 85% were male. Points from the study as a whole: Near-lowest levels of clonal expansion characterized partial responders at 0.1-3.0 mg/kg. Circulating CD4+ and CD8+ T cells showed clonal expansion by week 6 at 0.1 to 3.0 mg/kg.

Between the trimmed V and J ends, which lost 5 bases and 3 bases, there was a span of 13 bases. This CDR3 spans 14 amino acids. The germline V gene encodes CDR1 LNHNV and CDR2 YYDKDF (reference sequence). Produced via immunoSEQ multiplex PCR; TCRdb's table is partial and in-frame only. The sample consists of under 100,000 clones, less than 85% of them appearing once. The gene calls are TRBV15 and TRBJ1-1, with D perhaps TRBD1 (6 bases). The clonotype comes from an adult with an advanced solid tumor such as melanoma, head and neck, liver or kidney cancer. The starting material was CD4+ or CD8+ T cells sorted from blood, obtained in a trial of the OX40 agonist ivuxolimab. The CDR3 sequence: CATSSKRGDTEAFF. As DNA, the CDR3 is TGTGCCACCAGCTCAAAGAGGGGGGACACTGAAGCTTTCTTT.